Below are 12 T cell receptor beta chains sequenced from a single sample in a study of cytomegalovirus exposure and HLA in healthy donors. TCRdb keeps only in-frame clones here, not all; method: immunoSEQ multiplex PCR. Among around 240,000 clones listed, around 90% were seen once. The sequenced sample was PBMCs. The receptors were gathered from a woman under 30 in good health and CMV-seronegative.

This chain links TRBV15 with TRBJ2-6; the D gene is possibly TRBD1 (5 bases). Trimming left V 0 bases short and J 18 bases short, with 12 bases between. Germline CDR1 and CDR2: LNHNV and YYDKDF (reference sequence). This CDR3 has 12 amino acids. CDR3 residues: CATSREGVVTTF. CDR3 in DNA: TGTGCCACCAGCAGAGAAGGGGTAGTTACGACTTTC.

V and J are TRBV6-5 and TRBJ1-4; a weak D match, TRBD1 (6 bases). The germline V and J ends were trimmed by 2 bases and 8 bases, with 18 bases remaining between them. The CDR3 is 16 amino acids. From germline, CDR1 is MNHEY and CDR2 SVGAGI. The CDR3 is CASSYRSPRGVEKLFF. CDR3 bases: TGTGCCAGCAGTTACCGCTCCCCCAGGGGCGTCGAAAAACTGTTTTTT.

The rearrangement uses TRBV19 and TRBJ1-1; the match to TRBD1 covers 7 bases. The CDR3 spans 15 residues. Per the germline V gene, CDR1 is LNHDA and CDR2 is SQIVND (reference sequence). V gave up 5 bases and J gave up 1 base; unmatched junction bases: 7. This CDR3 reads CASSDRQGANTEAFF. The CDR3 bases are TGTGCCAGTAGTGACCGACAGGGTGCGAACACTGAAGCTTTCTTT.

This clone has only one observation. The chain employs TRBV11-3 and TRBJ2-1, with a possible D match to TRBD2 (6 bases). V lost 3 bases and J 2 bases, leaving 11 bases between the germline ends. This CDR3 has 15 residues. The germline gives CDR1 SGHNT, CDR2 YENEEA. The CDR3 DNA reads as TGTGCCAGCAGCTTTCCCTTAGCGGCCTACAATGAGCAGTTCTTC. It specifies CASSFPLAAYNEQFF.

The chain employs TRBV6-5 and TRBJ2-3; D call uncertain. Trimming pared 2 bases from V and 5 bases from J, leaving 5 bases between. Germline assignment: CDR1 MNHEY and CDR2 SVGAGI. This CDR3 has 12 amino acids. The CDR3 is CASSYPGDTQYF. CDR3 in DNA: TGTGCCAGCAGTTACCCGGGAGATACGCAGTATTTT.

V usage is TRBV6-5 and J usage is TRBJ1-4; unclear D gene. This CDR3 spans 14 amino acids. V lost 6 bases and J 7 bases, leaving 15 bases between the germline ends. Germline assignment: CDR1 MNHEY and CDR2 SVGAGI. The CDR3 nucleotides are TGTGCCAGCAGGGGTAGAGGGCTTGTTGAAAAACTGTTTTTT. Its translation is CASRGRGLVEKLFF.

The rearrangement links TRBV6-5 to TRBJ2-3, with TRBD2 identical over 11 bases. The CDR3 runs to 15 residues. Trimming at V came to 5 bases and at J to 1 base, leaving 2 bases not matched to a gene. Germline CDR1 MNHEY, CDR2 SVGAGI. The CDR3: CASSTSGGGTDTQYF. The CDR3 bases are TGTGCCAGCAGTACTAGCGGGGGCGGCACAGATACGCAGTATTTT.

The chain carries TRBV4-1 and TRBJ2-1; TRBD2 matches at 7 bases. The CDR3 extends over 14 amino acids. Germline-derived CDR1 and CDR2 are MGHRA and YSYEKL. Losses at the gene ends were 7 bases for V and 4 bases for J; bases not matched to a gene: 7. CDR3 amino acids: CASNGLGRYNEQFF. The CDR3 coding sequence is TGCGCCAGCAACGGACTAGGTAGATACAATGAGCAGTTCTTC.

The gene calls are TRBV7-6 and TRBJ2-7; maybe TRBD1 (6 bases). Germline values: CDR1 SGHVS, CDR2 FNYEAQ. This CDR3 comprises 15 residues. With 4 bases removed from V and 5 bases from J, the gap between germline ends came to 18 bases. This CDR3 reads CASSSNTGTTHEQYV. The DNA for the CDR3 is TGTGCCAGCAGCTCCAATACAGGGACAACCCACGAGCAGTACGTC.

The V and J genes are TRBV9 and TRBJ2-2, with D possibly being TRBD1 (5 bases). This CDR3 comprises 15 residues. Germline loops: CDR1 SGDLS, CDR2 YYNGEE. Trimming took off 0 bases at V and 6 bases at J, with 12 bases between the two ends. CDR3 DNA sequence: TGTGCCAGCAGCGTAGTTGCAGGGTCCCCCGGGGAGCTGTTTTTT. Translating it yields CASSVVAGSPGELFF.

V gene TRBV4-1 combines with J gene TRBJ2-3, with D perhaps matching TRBD2 (5 bases). The V and J ends lost 3 bases and 4 bases respectively, with 14 bases between them. Per the germline V gene, CDR1 is MGHRA and CDR2 is YSYEKL. The CDR3 length is 15 residues. The CDR3 bases are TGCGCCAGCAGCCAGCCCGGGGTTCGACCAGATACGCAGTATTTT. Translated, it gives CASSQPGVRPDTQYF.

The chain employs TRBV7-9 and TRBJ2-7; D perhaps matches TRBD1 (6 bases). V was cut by 4 bases and J by 3 bases, with 22 bases left in between. Germline V gene sequence: CDR1 SEHNR, CDR2 FQNEAQ (reference sequence). There are 17 residues in the CDR3. The CDR3 coding sequence is TGTGCCAGCAGCTCACTCAAGACTTCGGACAGCGACTACGAGCAGTACTTC. Translation: CASSSLKTSDSDYEQYF.